This is a list of T cell receptor beta chains from one sample in a study of T cell responses to AZD1222 COVID-19 vaccine. Assay used: immunoSEQ multiplex PCR; TCRdb lists only in-frame clones, some missing. The sample consists of roughly 100,000 clones, over 75% of them appearing once. The sequenced sample was peripheral blood, obtained on day 0 of AZD1222 vaccination. These receptors all stem from an adult in good health. Both conserved end residues are part of each CDR3. A D gene is named only where the DNA matches it firmly. Expanded clones are given a class, and other clones once, few, many or no size at all.

TRBV19	-	-	TRBJ1-1	TGTGCCAGTAGTCCCGAGAGAGGGGGGACTGAAGCTTTCTTT	CASSPERGGTEAFF
TRBV28	-	-	TRBJ1-2	TGTGCCAGTGAACCTGGAAGGGAGTATGGCTACACCTTC	CASEPGREYGYTF
TRBV5-4	-	-	TRBJ1-2	TGTGCCAGCAGCTTGGACGGTAACTATGGCTACACCTTC	CASSLDGNYGYTF
TRBV7-9	-	-	TRBJ1-3	TGTGCCACCCCGCAGGGGCCTGGAAACACCATATATTTT	CATPQGPGNTIYF
TRBV28	-	-	TRBJ2-7	TGTGCCAGCAGTTTAAGTAGTGGGGGTCCCGAGCAGTACTTC	CASSLSSGGPEQYF
TRBV10-2	-	-	TRBJ1-2	TGCGCCAGCAGTGAGTGGACGGACGGCATTTATGGCTACACCTTC	CASSEWTDGIYGYTF
TRBV7-6	TRBD2	-	TRBJ2-2	TGTGCCAGCCTGGCGGGAGACCGGTACACCGGGGAGCTGTTTTTT	CASLAGDRYTGELFF
TRBV19	TRBD2	-	TRBJ2-1	TGTGCCAGTAGTCTATCCGGGACTAGCGGGGGAAAGCAGTTCTTC	CASSLSGTSGGKQFF
TRBV15	TRBD1	-	TRBJ1-2	TGTGCCACCAGCAGAGATCGGACAGGGGCTAAGGGCTACACCTTC	CATSRDRTGAKGYTF
TRBV6-2/TRBV6-3	-	-	TRBJ1-2	TGTGCCAGCAGCATCGGGGAGAACTATGGCTACACCTTC	CASSIGENYGYTF
TRBV5-5	-	-	TRBJ2-7	TGTGCCAGCAGCCGAGAGGCGTCACGGGGGAACAGTTACGAGCAGTACTTC	CASSREASRGNSYEQYF
TRBV10-1	-	-	TRBJ2-3	TGCGCCAGCAGTGAGACTCTATATACGCAGTATTTT	CASSETLYTQYF
TRBV18	-	-	TRBJ1-5	TGTGCCAGCTCACCAAGGTCAGGGGAGAGCAATCAGCCCCAGCATTTT	CASSPRSGESNQPQHF
TRBV10-3	-	-	TRBJ1-4	TGTGCCATCATGGAAGCAACTAATGAAAAACTGTTTTTT	CAIMEATNEKLFF
TRBV3-1/TRBV3-2	-	-	TRBJ1-3	TGTGCCAGCAGCCAATCTGCGGACACTGGAAACACCATATATTTT	CASSQSADTGNTIYF
TRBV18	-	-	TRBJ1-5	TGTGCCACCTCAGAGGGGGGGAAACAGCCCCAGCATTTT	CATSEGGKQPQHF
TRBV3-1/TRBV3-2	-	-	TRBJ2-1	TGTGCCAGCAGCCAAGAGAAGGGCGAGCAGTTCTTC	CASSQEKGEQFF
TRBV19	TRBD2	once	TRBJ2-2	TGTGCCAGTAGTAAGGGAGCGGGGGCCAACACCGGGGAGCTGTTTTTT	CASSKGAGANTGELFF
TRBV6-5	TRBD1	once	TRBJ1-2	TGTGCCAGCAGGGAGTACAGGGGGCGCAACTATGGCTACACCTTC	CASREYRGRNYGYTF
TRBV5-1	-	-	TRBJ1-1	TGCGCCAGCAGCTTGGAAACCGGGAGGGGCACTGAAGCTTTCTTT	CASSLETGRGTEAFF
TRBV7-9	-	-	TRBJ1-4	TGTGCCAGCAGCTTAGGCCCGGGGGGCCCTAATGAAAAACTGTTTTTT	CASSLGPGGPNEKLFF
TRBV4-1	-	-	TRBJ2-2	TGCGCCAGCAGCCAAGTAGGCACAGCGAACACCGGGGAGCTGTTTTTT	CASSQVGTANTGELFF
TRBV5-1	-	-	TRBJ2-1	TGCGCCAGCTGGGCCGGTTGGCAGAGCTCCTACAATGAGCAGTTCTTC	CASWAGWQSSYNEQFF
TRBV7-9	TRBD1	-	TRBJ1-4	TGTGCCAGCAGCCCTACCCGGGACAGGGGGCTCGGTGAAAAACTGTTTTTT	CASSPTRDRGLGEKLFF
TRBV9	TRBD1	once	TRBJ2-5	TGTGCCAGCAGCGCCCGACAGGGGAAAGAGACCCAGTACTTC	CASSARQGKETQYF
TRBV4-1	-	-	TRBJ1-6	TGCGCCAGCAGCCAATTACATAATTCACCCCTCCACTTT	CASSQLHNSPLHF
TRBV12-3/TRBV12-4	TRBD1	-	TRBJ2-1	TGTGCCAGCAGTTTGGACAGGTTCAATGAGCAGTTCTTC	CASSLDRFNEQFF
TRBV18	-	-	TRBJ1-2	TGTGCCAGCTCACCTCAGGACCTCGACTATGGCTACACCTTC	CASSPQDLDYGYTF
TRBV6-4	-	-	TRBJ1-6	TGTGCCAGCAGTGACTTTTTTGGGTCACCCCTCCACTTT	CASSDFFGSPLHF
TRBV3-1/TRBV3-2	-	-	TRBJ1-1	TGTGCCAGCAGCCCGCGGCAGAGGAACACTGAAGCTTTCTTT	CASSPRQRNTEAFF
TRBV7-8	TRBD1	-	TRBJ1-2	TGTGCCAGCAGCTTAGGGGACAGGGAGGGTGGCTACACCTTC	CASSLGDREGGYTF
TRBV7-2	-	few	TRBJ1-6	TGTGCCAGCAGCCCCATCGGGGCGCTTAATTCACCCCTCCACTTT	CASSPIGALNSPLHF
TRBV18	TRBD1	-	TRBJ1-2	TGTGCCAGCTCGCCCGGACAGGGATTAAGTGGCTATGGCTACACCTTC	CASSPGQGLSGYGYTF
TRBV19	-	-	TRBJ1-6	TGTGCCAGTAGTGTAGGGGGGTTTGTCTATAATTCACCCCTCCACTTT	CASSVGGFVYNSPLHF
TRBV28	-	-	TRBJ1-5	TGTGCCAGCAGCCGGGGAGAAGGCAATCAGCCCCAGCATTTT	CASSRGEGNQPQHF
TRBV28	TRBD2	-	TRBJ2-7	TGTGCCAGCGGGACGGGTGGCGGCGGGAGTATCTACGAGCAGTACTTC	CASGTGGGGSIYEQYF
TRBV5-1	-	-	TRBJ1-2	TGCGCCAGCGGAGCCCTAGGGTTCGAGTATGGCTACACCTTC	CASGALGFEYGYTF
TRBV3-1/TRBV3-2	TRBD2	-	TRBJ2-3	TGTGCCAGCAGCCAAGCCGGACTAGCGGGCACAGATACGCAGTATTTT	CASSQAGLAGTDTQYF
TRBV28	-	many	TRBJ1-2	TGTGCCAGTGGGGACGGGACGTATGGCTACACCTTC	CASGDGTYGYTF
TRBV7-6	-	-	TRBJ2-1	TGTGCCAGCAGCTTGGAGGGCCAGAGCTCCTACAATGAGCAGTTCTTC	CASSLEGQSSYNEQFF
TRBV5-1	-	once	TRBJ1-3	TGCGCCAGCAGCTCGACAGGACCTAACCCCAGCTCTGGAAACACCATATATTTT	CASSSTGPNPSSGNTIYF
TRBV10-1	-	-	TRBJ1-5	TGCGCCAGCAGTGAGGGCAATCAGCCCCAGCATTTT	CASSEGNQPQHF
TRBV4-3	-	once	TRBJ1-1	TGCGCCAGCAGCCGAACCGTCGGGTCGATGAACACTGAAGCTTTCTTT	CASSRTVGSMNTEAFF
TRBV29-1	-	few	TRBJ2-1	TGCAGCGTTGAGAGAGCGGGACAGATATCCAATGAGCAGTTCTTC	CSVERAGQISNEQFF
TRBV7-2	TRBD1	-	TRBJ1-2	TGTGCCAGCAGCTTAGGGGACAGGGACGGAGGCTACACCTTC	CASSLGDRDGGYTF
TRBV19	-	-	TRBJ1-2	TGTGCCAGTAGCACGGGCCCATATGGCTACACCTTC	CASSTGPYGYTF
TRBV19	-	-	TRBJ1-1	TGTGCCAGTAGTATAGTGGGCAGGGTGGCTGAAGCTTTCTTT	CASSIVGRVAEAFF
TRBV11-1	-	-	TRBJ2-1	TGTGCCAGCAGCTATTACAATGAGCAGTTCTTC	CASSYYNEQFF
TRBV27	TRBD2	-	TRBJ2-5	TGTGCCAGCAGATCGGGAGGAGAGACCCAGTACTTC	CASRSGGETQYF
TRBV6-2/TRBV6-3	-	-	TRBJ2-1	TGTGCCAGCAGTTACAAGGGGAAAATCTCCAATGAGCAGTTCTTC	CASSYKGKISNEQFF